Presented here are 30 T cell receptor beta chains from one specimen sequenced in a study of Graves' ophthalmopathy and Graves' hyperthyroidism (dated 2018 in TCRdb). The listed sequencing device is Illumina HiSeq 2000. For repertoire sequencing, the TCR beta CDR3 regions were amplified from RNA transcripts. A first-round RT-PCR used HTBI primers with the Qiagen OneStep RT-PCR kit, followed by a second-round multiplex PCR, size selection and purification. The public reads were run again by TCRdb, first through fastp at Q25 and then through MiXCR, and only productive beta chains were kept. Rows are unified per CDR3 protein, each entry keeping the most common DNA and genes. This sample comprises approximately 380,000 distinct CDR3 sequences, more than 20% of them detected only once. The top ten constitute around 3% of the sample. Sequencing input: peripheral blood. The source of these receptors is a woman aged 18-35 years with stable Graves' hyperthyroidism. Donor details come from another sample of the same person, matched by shared clones.

The chain employs TRBV27 and TRBJ1-2; possible D gene TRBD1, 6 bases. The CDR3 sequence is 14 residues long. CDR1 is MNHEY and CDR2 is SMNVEV in the germline V gene (reference sequence). Trimming pared 3 bases from V and 11 bases from J, leaving 19 bases between. CDR3 nucleotide sequence: TGTGCCAGCAGTTTCACCGTACAGGGTGGTGGTTACACCTTC. Amino acid sequence: CASSFTVQGGGYTF.

About this clonotype itself: A much larger clone lies one base from this, so it may be a read error. J is TRBJ2-7 and V is TRBV7-2; 11 bases fit TRBD2. In germline, CDR1 is SGHTA, CDR2 FQGNSA. The CDR3 is 15 amino acids. CDR3 sequence: CAISLGGSGRGEQYF. In DNA, the CDR3 is TGTGCCATCAGCTTAGGAGGTAGCGGGAGGGGCGAGCAGTACTTC.

This clonotype was counted ten times or more. The chain uses TRBV11-1 and TRBJ2-7; 13 nucleotides match TRBD2. Per the germline V gene, CDR1 is SGHAT and CDR2 is FQDESV (reference sequence). J was trimmed by 0 bases and V by 4 bases; bases with no gene match: 12. The CDR3 runs to 19 residues. CDR3 sequence: CASSSPRPGLAGLSYEQYF. The DNA for the CDR3 is TGTGCCAGCAGCTCCCCAAGACCGGGACTAGCGGGACTCTCCTACGAGCAGTACTTC.

This clonotype was seen repeatedly, ten times or more. This chain joins TRBV29-1 and TRBJ2-7; D remains unclear. The CDR3 runs to 12 residues. V gave up 4 bases and J gave up 1 base, with 8 bases separating them. CDR1 and CDR2 (germline): SQVTM, ANQGSEA. CDR3 amino acids: CSVGFNSYEQYF. DNA for the CDR3: TGCAGCGTTGGATTTAATTCCTACGAGCAGTACTTC.

In this sample, this clonotype turned up many times. The CDR3 loop reads CAIRPTRRETQYF. The CDR3 DNA follows: TGTGCCATCAGGCCAACTCGCCGGGAGACCCAGTACTTC. V gene TRBV10-3 combines with J gene TRBJ2-5; no clear D gene. Trimming left V 6 bases short and J 5 bases short, with 13 bases between. CDR3 length: 13 amino acids. The germline V gene encodes CDR1 ENHRY and CDR2 SYGVKD.

This clonotype was seen a few times. This chain connects TRBV30 to TRBJ2-3; tentatively, D is TRBD2 (6 bases). The CDR3 is made up of 14 amino acids. The V gene lost 3 bases and the J gene lost 6 bases, with 16 bases spanning the gap. The germline CDR1 and CDR2 sequences are GTSNPN and SVGIG (reference sequence). The CDR3 protein is CAWRRLASVDTQYF. The CDR3 DNA sequence: TGTGCCTGGAGGAGGCTGGCTAGCGTTGATACGCAGTATTTT.

This clonotype was observed at least ten times. The chain combines TRBV12-3 or TRBV12-4 with TRBJ2-2; 7 bases agree with TRBD2. V lost 5 bases and J lost 2; bases outside the gene matches: 5. This CDR3 is built from 15 residues. For the CDR3, the DNA is TGTGCCAGCAGTATACCGGGACTAAACACCGGGGAGCTGTTTTTT. This codes for CASSIPGLNTGELFF.

This clonotype was seen at least ten times. The chain has TRBV13 and TRBJ2-5; 7 positions agree with TRBD1. The CDR3 length is 18 residues. The germline gives CDR1 PRHDT, CDR2 FYEKMQ (reference sequence). The J segment lost 9 bases and the V segment lost 2 bases, leaving 21 bases of the junction unmatched. In DNA form, the CDR3 reads TGTGCCAGCAGCTTACGGACAGGATACTTACGGCGACCCAGGCCCCAGTACTTC. Translation: CASSLRTGYLRRPRPQYF.

Ten or more counts support this clonotype. J is TRBJ1-5 and V is TRBV19; possibly TRBD1 for D (5 bases). Trimming removed 6 bases from V and 0 bases from J, with 12 bases in between. Germline V gene sequence: CDR1 LNHDA, CDR2 SQIVND (reference sequence). The CDR3 spans 15 residues. Here the CDR3 DNA reads TGTGCCAGTAGGAACAGGATCTATAGCAATCAGCCCCAGCATTTT. Its translation is CASRNRIYSNQPQHF.

This clonotype was counted at least ten times. The chain has TRBV11-2 and TRBJ2-5; no reliable D call. Germline-derived CDR1 and CDR2 are SGHAT and FQNNGV. With 3 bases removed from V and 4 bases from J, the gap between germline ends came to 12 bases. The CDR3 has 14 residues. The CDR3 protein is CASSLAGGSETQYF. DNA of the CDR3: TGTGCCAGCAGCTTGGCAGGCGGCTCAGAGACCCAGTACTTC. The full variable domain, rest sourced from reference TRBV11-2 and TRBJ2-5, is EAGVAQSPRYKIIEKRQSVAFWCNPISGHATLYWYQQILGQGPKLLIQFQNNGVVDDSQLPKDRFSAERLKGVDSTLKIQPAKLEDSAVYLCASSLAGGSETQYFGPGTRLLVL.

This clonotype has ten or more counts. This may stem from a read error, because a much larger clone lies one nucleotide away. The chain is built from TRBV6-2 or TRBV6-3 and TRBJ2-2; D gene unclear. This CDR3 contains 13 residues. Trimming pared 8 bases from V and 2 bases from J, leaving 9 bases between. The germline CDR1 and CDR2 sequences are MNHEY and SVGEGT. In DNA, the CDR3 is TGTGCCAGCTGGTCCAGAAACACCGGGGAGCTGTTTTTT. Its protein product is CASWSRNTGELFF.

This sequence joins TRBV6-1 and TRBJ1-1, with D tentatively TRBD1 (6 bases). CDR1 is MNHNS, CDR2 SASEGT, per germline. The V end was cut by 7 bases, the J end by 6 bases, with 15 bases between. The CDR3 runs to 13 residues. The DNA of the CDR3 is TGTGCCAGCACCCTCGGCGGGGGCCCTGAAGCTTTCTTT. It is translated as CASTLGGGPEAFF.

This clonotype came up a few times. The chain links TRBV7-2 to TRBJ2-5; possible D gene TRBD2, 5 bases. Trimming pared 5 bases from V and 1 base from J, leaving 11 bases between. Germline CDR1 is SGHTA and CDR2 is FQGNSA. CDR3 length: 14 amino acids. The CDR3 nucleotides are TGTGCCAGCAGCCCCATGCGGGTCCAAGAGACCCAGTACTTC. Its translation is CASSPMRVQETQYF.

This clonotype was seen repeatedly, ten times or more. The CDR3 DNA follows: TGTGCCAGCAGTTTAGGAGGGGCAGTAACTAACTATGGCTACACCTTC. Protein: CASSLGGAVTNYGYTF. This rearrangement joins TRBV12-3 or TRBV12-4 to TRBJ1-2, with D perhaps TRBD1 (5 bases). Trimming removed 1 base from V and 0 bases from J, with 12 bases in between. The CDR3 totals 16 residues.

The chain uses TRBV6-5 and TRBJ1-1; D remains unclear. Trimming pared 0 bases from V and 4 bases from J, leaving 9 bases between. CDR3 length equals 14 residues. Germline V gene data show CDR1 as MNHEY and CDR2 as SVGAGI. CDR3 sequence reads: CASSYSRELTEAFF. The CDR3 nucleotides read TGTGCCAGCAGTTACTCCCGGGAGCTCACTGAAGCTTTCTTT.

This clonotype has ten or more counts. The gene calls are TRBV29-1 and TRBJ1-1; D uncertain. CDR1 is SQVTM, CDR2 ANQGSEA, per germline. Trimming removed 3 bases at V and 2 bases at J, with 10 bases between. The CDR3 is 13 amino acids. The CDR3 loop reads CSVEPSQNTEAFF. The DNA for the CDR3 is TGCAGCGTTGAGCCCAGTCAAAACACTGAAGCTTTCTTT.

This clonotype was observed a few times. The chain joins TRBV12-3 or TRBV12-4 to TRBJ1-5; perhaps D is TRBD1 or TRBD2 (5 bases each). The J call is doubtful: the DNA matches TRBJ2-3 better. The CDR3 is 12 amino acids. CDR3: CASSLGRQPQYF. CDR3 bases: TGTGCCAGCAGTCTGGGACGTCAGCCCCAGTATTTT.

The chain is built from TRBV12-3 or TRBV12-4 and TRBJ1-5; D unclear. The CDR3 runs 16 residues. V was trimmed by 5 bases and J by 6 bases, leaving 20 bases between them. The CDR3 loop is CASSANDLRFPQPQHF. CDR3 nucleotide sequence: TGTGCCAGCAGTGCTAACGATCTGAGGTTCCCTCAGCCCCAGCATTTT.

This clonotype was observed a single time. The rearrangement links TRBV6-1 to TRBJ2-7; 7 nucleotides line up with TRBD2. This CDR3 has 14 amino acids. V gave up 4 bases and J gave up 3 bases; unmatched junction bases: 6. Germline CDR1 and CDR2: MNHNS and SASEGT. For the CDR3, the DNA is TGTGCCAGCAGTGGGCTAGCTAGCGGCTACGAGCAGTACTTC. This translates into CASSGLASGYEQYF.

The rearrangement joins TRBV9 to TRBJ2-7, with D unclear. The CDR3 is made up of 14 amino acids. Germline-derived CDR1 and CDR2 are SGDLS and YYNGEE. Trimming took 2 bases from V and 2 from J, leaving 11 bases between them. The CDR3 sequence is CASSVTASPYEQYF. CDR3 sequence (DNA): TGTGCCAGCAGCGTCACAGCTTCTCCCTACGAGCAGTACTTC.

This clonotype was recorded many times. The chain carries TRBV20-1 and TRBJ2-4; a possible D gene is TRBD1 (5 bases). The CDR3 contains 16 residues. The V and J ends lost 3 bases and 5 bases respectively, with 20 bases between them. Germline CDR1 and CDR2: DFQATT and SNEGSKA (reference sequence). The CDR3 nucleotides are TGCAGTGCTAGTGGGGCCCTCTTGTTAGTGGAAAACATTCAGTACTTC. It encodes CSASGALLLVENIQYF.

The chain recombines TRBV7-2 with TRBJ2-5, with 10 positions matching TRBD2. Looked up from germline, CDR1 is SGHTA and CDR2 is FQGNSA. This CDR3 has 16 residues. The junction had 6 bases not matched to a gene; V was cut back by 0 bases and J by 5 bases. The CDR3 DNA reads as TGTGCCAGCAGCTTAGCTAGGCTAGCGGGAGATGAGACCCAGTACTTC. This sequence encodes CASSLARLAGDETQYF.

Of note for this clonotype: A junction boundary mismatches the germline segment, possibly from a read error. The chain joins TRBV27 to TRBJ1-2; 7 nucleotides match TRBD1. The CDR3 is 14 residues long. From germline, CDR1 is MNHEY and CDR2 SMNVEV (reference sequence). CDR3 DNA sequence: TGTTCCAGCAGTCCGGGACAGCTTAACTATGGCTACACCTTC. Its translation is CSSSPGQLNYGYTF.

The V call is TRBV28, the J call TRBJ1-1; D gene ambiguous. The V end was cut by 6 bases, the J end by 3 bases, with 14 bases between. The CDR3 length is 14 residues. Germline values: CDR1 MDHEN, CDR2 SYDVKM. The DNA of the CDR3 is TGTGCCAGCAGAAGAGGGCTCGGCGACACTGAAGCTTTCTTT. This sequence encodes CASRRGLGDTEAFF.

At least ten counts were recorded for this clonotype. The J gene is TRBJ1-1, the V gene TRBV5-1; D is unresolved. The CDR3 runs to 16 residues. The germline CDR1 and CDR2 sequences are SGHRS and YFSETQ. Trimming took 4 bases from V and 3 from J, leaving 19 bases between them. This CDR3 reads CASSPRLRFADTEAFF. DNA for the CDR3: TGCGCCAGCAGCCCCCGCCTGCGGTTCGCGGACACTGAAGCTTTCTTT.

As for this clonotype: Likely a read error: the CDR3 ends without its conserved phenylalanine or tryptophan. The chain is built from TRBV30 and TRBJ1-5; D remains ambiguous. The CDR3 is made up of 16 amino acids. Trimming took off 1 base at V and 2 bases at J, with 15 bases between the two ends. Germline V gene lookup returns CDR1 GTSNPN and CDR2 SVGIG (reference sequence). CDR3 sequence reads: CAWSAGPRVRNQPQHL. CDR3 sequence (DNA): TGTGCCTGGAGTGCCGGACCGCGGGTCCGCAATCAGCCCCAGCATCTT.

The chain is built from TRBV30 and TRBJ2-7; D is unresolved. Germline V CDR1 and CDR2: GTSNPN, SVGIG (reference sequence). V gave up 0 bases and J gave up 4 bases, with 7 bases separating them. The CDR3 loop spans 12 amino acids. The DNA of the CDR3 is TGTGCCTGGAGTGTGGTTGTTTACGAGCAGTACTTC. It codes for CAWSVVVYEQYF. The variable domain in full, completed from reference TRBV30 and TRBJ2-7, reads SQTIHQWPATLVQPVGSPLSLECTVEGTSNPNLYWYRQAAGRGLQLLFYSVGIGQISSEVPQNLSASRPQDRQFILSSKKLLLSDSGFYLCAWSVVVYEQYFGPGTRLTVT.

This clonotype was recorded many times. The chain combines TRBV11-1 with TRBJ2-5; 11 positions agree with TRBD2. Unmatched junction bases numbered 12, after V lost 5 bases and J lost 1 base. CDR1 and CDR2 (germline): SGHAT, FQDESV (reference sequence). This CDR3 region has 18 residues. CDR3 DNA sequence: TGTGCCAGCAGCCAGAGACTAGCGGGGCCCGAGTCCCAAGAGACCCAGTACTTC. It specifies CASSQRLAGPESQETQYF.

This clonotype showed up many times. This chain connects TRBV30 to TRBJ1-2; D is unclear. V lost 0 bases and J 14 bases, leaving 16 bases between the germline ends. The germline V gene encodes CDR1 GTSNPN and CDR2 SVGIG (reference sequence). The CDR3 runs to 12 residues. CDR3 nucleotides: TGTGCCTGGAGTGTACTACTGGAAATGAAGACCTTC. Amino acids: CAWSVLLEMKTF. The full variable domain, completed using reference TRBV30 and TRBJ1-2, is SQTIHQWPATLVQPVGSPLSLECTVEGTSNPNLYWYRQAAGRGLQLLFYSVGIGQISSEVPQNLSASRPQDRQFILSSKKLLLSDSGFYLCAWSVLLEMKTFGSGTRLTVV.

This clonotype has at least ten counts. J is TRBJ1-1 and V is TRBV28, with TRBD1 as a possible D gene (6 bases). The CDR3 is made up of 14 amino acids. Looked up from germline, CDR1 is MDHEN and CDR2 is SYDVKM. With 5 bases removed from V and 9 bases from J, the gap between germline ends came to 19 bases. As DNA, the CDR3 is TGTGCCAGCAGTCCTCCGGGGGGGGCGGGTAAAGCTTTCTTT. This translates into CASSPPGGAGKAFF.